The 32 T cell receptor beta chains listed next were all sequenced from one sample in a study of response to subunit inactivated influenza vaccine. TCRdb re-derived calls from the RT-PCR reads in MiXCR, one entry per CDR3 protein. Of roughly 650,000 distinct CDR3 sequences detected, 14% appear once; the ten largest clones hold 6% to 9.5%. Material: PBMCs from blood, obtained approximately 15 days before vaccination. The receptor source for this set is a man between 45 and 60 years old who received an inactivated influenza vaccine.

This clonotype was detected ten times or more. The CDR3 coding sequence is TGTGCCATCAAAGGGACAGGGGCCCAGAACACTGAAGCTTTCTTT. It encodes CAIKGTGAQNTEAFF. This rearrangement joins TRBV10-3 to TRBJ1-1; TRBD1 aligns across 10 bases. CDR1 and CDR2 from the germline V gene are ENHRY and SYGVKD. The CDR3 is 15 amino acids. The junction had 6 bases not matched to a gene; V was cut back by 7 bases and J by 1 base.

This clonotype has a handful of counts. The rearrangement links TRBV15 to TRBJ2-7, with no clear D. Per germline, CDR1 LNHNV and CDR2 YYDKDF (reference sequence). The CDR3 covers 12 residues. Between the trimmed V and J ends, which lost 0 bases and 3 bases, there was a span of 3 bases. As DNA, the CDR3 is TGTGCCACCAGCAGAGAGAGCTACGAGCAGTACTTC. Its translation is CATSRESYEQYF. The entire variable domain, with the rest obtained from reference TRBV15 and TRBJ2-7, is as follows: DAMVIQNPRYQVTQFGKPVTLSCSQTLNHNVMYWYQQKSSQAPKLLFHYYDKDFNNEADTPDNFQSRRPNTSFCFLDIRSPGLGDTAMYLCATSRESYEQYFGPGTRLTVT.

V and J are TRBV7-2 and TRBJ1-6; D is ambiguous. Germline CDR1 SGHTA, CDR2 FQGNSA. V was clipped by 1 base and J by 7 bases, with 14 bases between them. The CDR3 totals 16 residues. The CDR3 is CASSLVAGRNNSPLHF. In DNA, the CDR3 is TGTGCCAGCAGCTTAGTCGCGGGTCGTAACAATTCACCCCTCCACTTT.

The V gene is TRBV4-3, the J gene TRBJ2-3; 10 nucleotides line up with TRBD1. V lost 3 bases to trimming and J lost 4 bases; unmatched junction nucleotides: 7. The CDR3 runs 16 residues. CDR1 LGHNA and CDR2 YSLEER come from the germline V gene. The CDR3, as DNA: TGCGCCAGCAGCCACGGGACAGGGGAACAATCAGATACGCAGTATTTT. This translates into CASSHGTGEQSDTQYF.

This clonotype occurred many times. The chain uses TRBV7-6 and TRBJ2-5; no definite D call. V dropped 6 bases and J dropped 3 bases, with 8 bases sitting between them. The CDR3 length is 12 residues. Germline V gene sequence: CDR1 SGHVS, CDR2 FNYEAQ. CDR3 DNA sequence: TGTGCCAGCAGTTTGGCTGAAGAGACCCAGTACTTC. The encoded protein is CASSLAEETQYF.

This clonotype was counted a single time. This chain links TRBV7-2 with TRBJ2-5; TRBD2 matches 8 bases. Germline V CDR1 and CDR2: SGHTA, FQGNSA. V shed 3 bases, J shed 5 bases, and the junction held 8 bases outside the gene matches. This CDR3 has 15 amino acids. The CDR3, as DNA: TGTGCCAGCAGCTTCTGGGCGGGAGGTCCGGAGACCCAGTACTTC. It specifies CASSFWAGGPETQYF.

The V and J genes are TRBV12-3 or TRBV12-4 and TRBJ1-5; D remains unclear. The CDR3 loop spans 15 amino acids. V was trimmed by 0 bases and J by 5 bases, leaving 11 bases between them. In nucleotides, the CDR3 is TGTGCCAGCAGTTTAGCCAACACTGGGGATCAGCCCCAGCATTTT. This gives the protein CASSLANTGDQPQHF.

The V gene is TRBV5-1, the J gene TRBJ2-5; tentatively, D is TRBD1 or TRBD2 (5 bases each). Per the germline V gene, CDR1 is SGHRS and CDR2 is YFSETQ. Trimming cost V 5 bases and J 1 base, with 15 bases left between them. The CDR3 loop spans 15 amino acids. The CDR3, as DNA: TGCGCCAGCAGACCCGCCCCAGGGACCCAAGAGACCCAGTACTTC. The encoded protein is CASRPAPGTQETQYF.

The chain has TRBV4-3 and TRBJ2-7; 9 nucleotides line up with TRBD2. Germline V gives CDR1 LGHNA, CDR2 YSLEER. CDR3 length: 15 amino acids. V was clipped by 4 bases and J by 2 bases; unmatched bases: 6. CDR3 sequence (DNA): TGCGCCAGCAGCCGATATAGCGGGGGCACCTACGAGCAGTACTTC. Translation gives CASSRYSGGTYEQYF.

This clonotype was counted between two and nine times. V and J are TRBV9 and TRBJ2-7; D possibly uses TRBD1 or TRBD2 (5 bases each). Germline CDR1 and CDR2: SGDLS and YYNGEE. CDR3 size: 13 residues. V was shortened by 3 bases and J by 6 bases, with 13 bases between the two germline ends. The CDR3 region is CASSAGTVGEQYF. In nucleotides, the CDR3 is TGTGCCAGCAGCGCTGGGACGGTAGGCGAGCAGTACTTC.

The CDR3 coding sequence is TGTGCCAGCAGCCCAGGGGTGGGCGAAAAACTGTTTTTT. Translation gives CASSPGVGEKLFF. The V gene is TRBV7-9, the J gene TRBJ1-4; maybe TRBD1 (6 bases). Germline V lookup: CDR1 SEHNR, CDR2 FQNEAQ (reference sequence). This CDR3 has 13 residues. V lost 5 bases and J lost 8, with 12 bases in between. The full variable domain, completed using reference TRBV7-9 and TRBJ1-4, is DTGVSQNPRHKITKRGQNVTFRCDPISEHNRLYWYRQTLGQGPEFLTYFQNEAQLEKSRLLSDRFSAERPKGSFSTLEIQRTEQGDSAMYLCASSPGVGEKLFFGSGTQLSVL.

This clonotype was detected only a few times. This chain uses TRBV12-3 or TRBV12-4 with TRBJ1-1; possible D gene TRBD1, 5 bases. CDR3 size: 15 residues. V was pared by 6 bases and J by 1 base, with 15 bases between. This chain's CDR3 is CASSPGADRNTEAFF. CDR3 sequence (DNA): TGTGCCAGCAGCCCCGGGGCAGACCGGAACACTGAAGCTTTCTTT.

This clonotype was detected ten times or more. The CDR3 DNA sequence: TGTGCCAGCAGCGTCCCAGGGGTCGGAAACACCATATATTTT. Translated, it gives CASSVPGVGNTIYF. This chain uses TRBV3-1 with TRBJ1-3; tentatively, D is TRBD1 (6 bases). The CDR3 sequence is 14 residues long. From germline, CDR1 is LGHDT and CDR2 YNNKEL (reference sequence). Trimming shortened V by 5 bases and J by 4 bases, and 12 bases separated the two germline ends.

This chain joins TRBV7-8 and TRBJ2-3, with a tentative D call TRBD2 (6 bases). Per germline, CDR1 SGHVS and CDR2 FQNEAQ. The V end was cut by 4 bases, the J end by 2 bases, with 19 bases between. This CDR3 comprises 17 residues. The CDR3 nucleotides are TGTGCCAGCAGCTATAGTGTGGCTAGCGTCTCCACAGATACGCAGTATTTT. Amino acid sequence: CASSYSVASVSTDTQYF.

The CDR3 DNA reads as TGCAGTGCTAGGTACAACCGGGGCACTGAAGCTTTCTTT. Translation gives CSARYNRGTEAFF. This rearrangement joins TRBV20-1 to TRBJ1-1; D gene unclear. Germline V gene sequence: CDR1 DFQATT, CDR2 SNEGSKA (reference sequence). The CDR3 is made up of 13 amino acids. Trimming pared 3 bases from V and 4 bases from J, leaving 12 bases between.

This sequence joins TRBV20-1 and TRBJ2-7, with 10 bases matching TRBD2. Germline lookup yields CDR1 DFQATT and CDR2 SNEGSKA (reference sequence). This CDR3 is built from 15 residues. V lost 0 bases, J lost 7 bases, and 9 bases stayed unmatched. The CDR3 coding sequence is TGCAGTGCTAGAGACAAACTAGCGGGATTTCGAGAGCAGTACTTC. Residues: CSARDKLAGFREQYF.

The sample holds a few counts of this clonotype. The J gene is TRBJ1-1, the V gene TRBV5-5; tentatively, D is TRBD1 (5 bases). From germline, CDR1 is SGHKS and CDR2 YYEKEE (reference sequence). The CDR3 contains 13 residues. V was trimmed by 7 bases and J by 0 bases, leaving 10 bases between them. The CDR3 region has the DNA TGTGCCAGCCACCGACAGCTGAACACTGAAGCTTTCTTT. Protein sequence: CASHRQLNTEAFF. The full variable domain, completed using reference TRBV5-5 and TRBJ1-1, is DAGVTQSPTHLIKTRGQQVTLRCSPISGHKSVSWYQQVLGQGPQFIFQYYEKEERGRGNFPDRFSARQFPNYSSELNVNALLLGDSALYLCASHRQLNTEAFFGQGTRLTVV.

The chain is built from TRBV28 and TRBJ2-5, with a weak D call TRBD2 (6 bases). Germline CDR1 MDHEN, CDR2 SYDVKM. Deletions cut 3 bases from V and 5 bases from J, with 13 bases between. The CDR3 extends over 14 amino acids. CDR3 nucleotide sequence: TGTGCCAGCAGTTTTAGGTGGGGGGAGGAGACCCAGTACTTC. Encoded protein: CASSFRWGEETQYF.

This clonotype was counted a few times. The chain is built from TRBV7-9 and TRBJ2-7; D is uncertain. The CDR3 has 15 amino acids. Germline assignment: CDR1 SEHNR and CDR2 FQNEAQ (reference sequence). Trimming cost V 2 bases and J 2 bases, with 13 bases left between them. The DNA for the CDR3 is TGTGCCAGCAGCTTAACTCGCCAGGCCCCCTACGAGCAGTACTTC. It encodes CASSLTRQAPYEQYF.

This clonotype has just a few counts. The rearrangement joins TRBV28 to TRBJ2-4; maybe TRBD1 (5 bases). Looked up from germline, CDR1 is MDHEN and CDR2 is SYDVKM. The ends were cut back, 8 bases at V and 2 bases at J, with 22 bases in the middle. CDR3 length equals 17 residues. This CDR3 is CASGAGPTWGTKNIQYF. The CDR3 nucleotides are TGTGCCAGCGGGGCAGGACCTACTTGGGGAACCAAAAACATTCAGTACTTC.

This sequence joins TRBV5-1 and TRBJ2-3; perhaps D is TRBD1 or TRBD2 (5 bases each). Trimming left V 0 bases short and J 0 bases short, with 20 bases between. The CDR3 totals 19 residues. Germline V gene lookup returns CDR1 SGHRS and CDR2 YFSETQ. The CDR3 sequence: CASSLARGMGESSTDTQYF. The CDR3 DNA reads as TGCGCCAGCAGCTTGGCCCGGGGCATGGGTGAATCTAGCACAGATACGCAGTATTTT.

This rearrangement joins TRBV7-6 to TRBJ2-1; D is possibly TRBD2 (5 bases). This CDR3 comprises 13 residues. V lost 3 bases and J lost 8, with 11 bases in between. Per the germline V gene, CDR1 is SGHVS and CDR2 is FNYEAQ. CDR3 DNA sequence: TGTGCCAGCAGCTTCGTTGAGGGAGATGAGCAGTTCTTC. Translating gives CASSFVEGDEQFF.

This clonotype was recorded many times. The rearrangement links TRBV20-1 to TRBJ1-6, with D perhaps matching TRBD1 (5 bases). This CDR3 region has 17 residues. Trimming left V 0 bases short and J 0 bases short, with 12 bases between. CDR1 and CDR2 (germline): DFQATT, SNEGSKA (reference sequence). The CDR3 coding sequence is TGCAGTGCTAGAGAAGGGACGGGTAGCTCCTATAATTCACCCCTCCACTTT. Protein sequence: CSAREGTGSSYNSPLHF.

The chain carries TRBV6-2 or TRBV6-3 and TRBJ2-7; the match to TRBD1 covers 8 bases. The CDR3 covers 17 residues. Per the germline V gene, CDR1 is MNHEY and CDR2 is SVGEGT. V lost 2 bases to trimming and J lost 1 base; unmatched junction nucleotides: 10. The DNA for the CDR3 is TGTGCCAGCAGTTACCCCAAAGACAGGGGTTCGTCCTACGAGCAGTACTTC. This translates into CASSYPKDRGSSYEQYF.

This clonotype was picked up a small number of times. The chain is built from TRBV15 and TRBJ2-7, with D perhaps TRBD2 (6 bases). V dropped 3 bases and J dropped 3 bases, with 12 bases sitting between them. Germline lookup yields CDR1 LNHNV and CDR2 YYDKDF (reference sequence). The CDR3 consists of 14 residues. CDR3 DNA sequence: TGTGCCACCAGCAGGCCGTCGGGGGTCTACGAGCAGTACTTC. Protein sequence: CATSRPSGVYEQYF. The full variable domain, in which reference TRBV15 and TRBJ2-7 provide the parts outside the CDR3, is DAMVIQNPRYQVTQFGKPVTLSCSQTLNHNVMYWYQQKSSQAPKLLFHYYDKDFNNEADTPDNFQSRRPNTSFCFLDIRSPGLGDTAMYLCATSRPSGVYEQYFGPGTRLTVT.

This clonotype turned up a few times. This chain links TRBV28 with TRBJ2-7; 11 bases are a match to TRBD1. Germline assignment: CDR1 MDHEN and CDR2 SYDVKM. The CDR3 has 17 residues. V was pared by 2 bases and J by 6 bases, with 12 bases of the junction left unmatched. CDR3 sequence reads: CASSLRADRGPRGEQYF. DNA of the CDR3: TGTGCCAGCAGTTTACGTGCGGACAGGGGGCCCCGGGGCGAGCAGTACTTC.

This clonotype has a handful of counts. The J gene is TRBJ2-3, the V gene TRBV4-2; D is possibly TRBD1 (5 bases). Trimming cost V 4 bases and J 5 bases, with 10 bases left between them. CDR3 length equals 13 residues. CDR1 and CDR2 from the germline V gene are LGHNA and YNFKEQ. The CDR3 region is CASSRDRLDTQYF. For the CDR3, the DNA is TGTGCCAGCAGCCGTGACAGATTAGATACGCAGTATTTT.

This clonotype has more than one count but fewer than ten. The chain carries TRBV5-1 and TRBJ2-2, with 7 bases aligning to TRBD1. CDR3 length equals 14 residues. Germline V lookup: CDR1 SGHRS, CDR2 YFSETQ. The V gene end was trimmed by 0 bases and the J gene end by 7 bases; junction bases not matched to a gene: 3. In DNA, the CDR3 is TGCGCCAGCAGCTTGGAGGGGACAGACGGGGAGCTGTTTTTT. Translating gives CASSLEGTDGELFF.

This clonotype appeared once. The rearrangement joins TRBV5-1 to TRBJ2-3; D is uncertain. The CDR3 runs to 12 residues. The V gene's germline CDR1 is SGHRS and CDR2 YFSETQ. Trimming cost V 5 bases and J 7 bases, with 11 bases left between them. The CDR3 here is CASSTQSYTQYF. The CDR3 coding sequence is TGCGCCAGCAGTACCCAGTCATATACGCAGTATTTT.

This clonotype appeared many times. V and J are TRBV27 and TRBJ1-3; TRBD1 aligns across 7 bases. The germline CDR1 and CDR2 sequences are MNHEY and SMNVEV (reference sequence). Trimming cost V 6 bases and J 3 bases; bases outside gene matches: 5. The CDR3 has 14 residues. The CDR3: CASRGGRDGNTIYF. DNA of the CDR3: TGTGCCAGCAGAGGGGGCCGAGATGGAAACACCATATATTTT.

The rearrangement joins TRBV12-3 or TRBV12-4 to TRBJ1-2; maybe TRBD1 (5 bases). CDR3 length equals 13 residues. Trimming pared 5 bases from V and 5 bases from J, leaving 12 bases between. In DNA form, the CDR3 reads TGTGCCAGCAGTATCGGCGGGGGTTATGGCTACACCTTC. It specifies CASSIGGGYGYTF.

The rearrangement joins TRBV12-3 or TRBV12-4 to TRBJ1-4; perhaps TRBD1 as D (5 bases). The CDR3 loop spans 15 amino acids. The V end lost 5 bases, the J end lost 3 bases, and 13 bases lay between the germline ends. CDR3 DNA sequence: TGTGCCAGCAGTACCACAGGTGGAGCTAATGAAAAACTGTTTTTT. This codes for CASSTTGGANEKLFF.